Listed here is a single T cell receptor beta chain. This record belongs to a study of blood T cell repertoires in COVID-19. Allocation to cohorts depended on clinical history reported by the participants. Two negative PCRs, clearance, or symptom resolution characterized the recovered Cohort 3 donors. The table came from immunoSEQ multiplex PCR; TCRdb's copy has only in-frame clones and leaves some out. The data contain approximately 300,000 clones, around 86% of them singletons. J lost 5 bases, V lost 0 bases, and 14 bases had no gene match. The CDR3 sequence is 18 residues long. Germline-derived CDR1 and CDR2 are LGHNA and YNFKEQ.

The J gene is TRBJ2-7, the V gene TRBV4-2; 9 bases map to TRBD2. The TCR was taken from a woman aged 18 to 35 who had recovered from COVID-19. The material sequenced was PBMCs or T cells enriched from blood (not recorded which). The CDR3 bases are TGTGCCAGCAGCCAAGATCTGCGGGAGGGCCCTTTAGTCCACGAGCAGTACTTC. Its protein is CASSQDLREGPLVHEQYF.